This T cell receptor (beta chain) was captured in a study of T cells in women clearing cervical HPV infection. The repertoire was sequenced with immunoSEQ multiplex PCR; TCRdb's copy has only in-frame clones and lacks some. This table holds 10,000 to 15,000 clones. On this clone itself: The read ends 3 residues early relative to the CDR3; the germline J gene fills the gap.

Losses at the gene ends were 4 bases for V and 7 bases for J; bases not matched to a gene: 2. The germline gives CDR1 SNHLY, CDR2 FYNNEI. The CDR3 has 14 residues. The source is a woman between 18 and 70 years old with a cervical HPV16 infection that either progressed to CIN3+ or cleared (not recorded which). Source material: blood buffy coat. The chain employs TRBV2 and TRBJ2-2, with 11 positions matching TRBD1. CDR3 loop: CASSGTGGSGELFF. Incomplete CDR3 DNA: TGTGCCAGCAGTGGGACAGGGGGCAGCGGGGAG.